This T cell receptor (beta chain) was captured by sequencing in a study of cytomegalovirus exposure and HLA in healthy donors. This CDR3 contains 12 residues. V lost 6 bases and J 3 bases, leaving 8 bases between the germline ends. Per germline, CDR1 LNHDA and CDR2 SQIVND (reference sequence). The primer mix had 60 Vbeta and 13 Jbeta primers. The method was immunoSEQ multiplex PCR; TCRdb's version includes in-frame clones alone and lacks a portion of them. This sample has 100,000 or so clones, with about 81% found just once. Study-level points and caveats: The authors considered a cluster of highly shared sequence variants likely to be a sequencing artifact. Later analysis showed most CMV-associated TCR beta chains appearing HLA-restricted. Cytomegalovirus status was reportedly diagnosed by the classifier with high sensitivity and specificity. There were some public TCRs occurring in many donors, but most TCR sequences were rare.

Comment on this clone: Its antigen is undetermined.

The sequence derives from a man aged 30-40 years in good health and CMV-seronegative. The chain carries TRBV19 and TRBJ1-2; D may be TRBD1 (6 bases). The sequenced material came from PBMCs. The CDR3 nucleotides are TGTGCCAGTAGCCAGGGGTACTATGGCTACACCTTC. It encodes CASSQGYYGYTF.